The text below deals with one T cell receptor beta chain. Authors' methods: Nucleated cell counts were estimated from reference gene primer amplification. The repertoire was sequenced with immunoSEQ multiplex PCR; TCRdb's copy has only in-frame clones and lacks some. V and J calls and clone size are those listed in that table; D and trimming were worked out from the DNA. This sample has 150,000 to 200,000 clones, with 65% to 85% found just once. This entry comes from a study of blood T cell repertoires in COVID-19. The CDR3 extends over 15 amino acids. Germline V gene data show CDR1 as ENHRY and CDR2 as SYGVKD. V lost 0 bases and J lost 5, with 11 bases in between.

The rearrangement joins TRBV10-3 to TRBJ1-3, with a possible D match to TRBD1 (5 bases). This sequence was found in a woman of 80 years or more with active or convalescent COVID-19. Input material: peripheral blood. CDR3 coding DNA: TGTGCCATCAGTGAGTCGGCGGCAGGGCGAAACACCATATATTTT. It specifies CAISESAAGRNTIYF.